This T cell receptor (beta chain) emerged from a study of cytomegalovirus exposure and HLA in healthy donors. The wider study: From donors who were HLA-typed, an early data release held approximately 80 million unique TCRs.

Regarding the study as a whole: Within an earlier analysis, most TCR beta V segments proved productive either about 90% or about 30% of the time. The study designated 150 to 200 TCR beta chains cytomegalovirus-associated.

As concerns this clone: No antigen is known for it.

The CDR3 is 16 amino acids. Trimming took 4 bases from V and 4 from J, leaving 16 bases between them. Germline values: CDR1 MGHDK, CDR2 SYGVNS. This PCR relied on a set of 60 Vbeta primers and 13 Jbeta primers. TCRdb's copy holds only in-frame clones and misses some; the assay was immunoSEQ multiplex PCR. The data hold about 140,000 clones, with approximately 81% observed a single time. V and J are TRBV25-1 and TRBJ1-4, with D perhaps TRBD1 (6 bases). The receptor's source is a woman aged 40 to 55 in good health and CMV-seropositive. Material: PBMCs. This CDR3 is CASSAPDRQVNEKLFF. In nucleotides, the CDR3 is TGTGCCAGCAGTGCTCCGGACAGACAGGTTAATGAAAAACTGTTTTTT.